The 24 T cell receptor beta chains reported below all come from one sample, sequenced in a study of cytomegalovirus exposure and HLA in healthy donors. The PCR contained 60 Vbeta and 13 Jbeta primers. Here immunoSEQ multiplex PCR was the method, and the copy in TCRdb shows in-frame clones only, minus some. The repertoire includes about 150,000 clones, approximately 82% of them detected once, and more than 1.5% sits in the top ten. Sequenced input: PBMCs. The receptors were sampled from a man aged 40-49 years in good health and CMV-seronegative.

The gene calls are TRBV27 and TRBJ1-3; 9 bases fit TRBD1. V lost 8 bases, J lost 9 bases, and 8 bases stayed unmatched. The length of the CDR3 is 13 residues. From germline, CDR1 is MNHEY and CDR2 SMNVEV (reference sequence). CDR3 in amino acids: CASGGQGRSTIYF. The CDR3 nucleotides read TGTGCCAGCGGTGGACAGGGGAGAAGCACCATATATTTT.

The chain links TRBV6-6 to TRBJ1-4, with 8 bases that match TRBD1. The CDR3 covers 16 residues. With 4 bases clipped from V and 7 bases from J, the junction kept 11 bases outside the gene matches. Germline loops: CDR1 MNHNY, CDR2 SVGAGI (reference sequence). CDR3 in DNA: TGTGCCAGCAGTTCGTACACTACAGGGGGGGGTGAAAAACTGTTTTTT. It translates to CASSSYTTGGGEKLFF.

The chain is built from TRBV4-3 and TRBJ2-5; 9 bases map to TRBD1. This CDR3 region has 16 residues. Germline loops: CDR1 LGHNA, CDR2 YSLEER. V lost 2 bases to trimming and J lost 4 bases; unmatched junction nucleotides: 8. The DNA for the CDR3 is TGCGCCAGCAGCCAAAGACCACAGGGGGCGGGAGAGACCCAGTACTTC. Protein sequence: CASSQRPQGAGETQYF.

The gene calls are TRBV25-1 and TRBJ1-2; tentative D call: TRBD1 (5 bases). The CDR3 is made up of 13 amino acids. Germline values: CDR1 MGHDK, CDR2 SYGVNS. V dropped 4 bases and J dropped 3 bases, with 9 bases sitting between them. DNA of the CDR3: TGTGCCAGCAGTGTGGAAGGGGACTATGGCTACACCTTC. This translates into CASSVEGDYGYTF.

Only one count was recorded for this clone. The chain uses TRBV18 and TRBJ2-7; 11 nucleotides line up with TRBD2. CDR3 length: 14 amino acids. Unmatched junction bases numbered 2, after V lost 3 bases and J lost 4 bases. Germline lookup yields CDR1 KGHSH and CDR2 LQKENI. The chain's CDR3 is CASSPSGGAYEQYF. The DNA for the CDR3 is TGTGCCAGCTCACCTAGCGGGGGGGCTTACGAGCAGTACTTC.

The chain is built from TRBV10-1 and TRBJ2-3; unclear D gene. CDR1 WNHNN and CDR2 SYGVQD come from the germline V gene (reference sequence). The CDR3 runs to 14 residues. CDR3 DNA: TGCCAGAAGGTGATAACAGATAGCACAGATACGCAGTATTTT. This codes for CQKVITDSTDTQYF.

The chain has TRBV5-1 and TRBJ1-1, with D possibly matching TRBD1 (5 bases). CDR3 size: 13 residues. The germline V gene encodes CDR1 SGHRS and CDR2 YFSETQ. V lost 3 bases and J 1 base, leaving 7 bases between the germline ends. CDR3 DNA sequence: TGCGCCAGCAGCTGGGGGGAGAACACTGAAGCTTTCTTT. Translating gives CASSWGENTEAFF.

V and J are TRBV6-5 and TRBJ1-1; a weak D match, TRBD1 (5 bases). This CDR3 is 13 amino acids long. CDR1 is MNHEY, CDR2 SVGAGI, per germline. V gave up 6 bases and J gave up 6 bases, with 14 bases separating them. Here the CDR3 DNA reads TGTGCCAGCAGGCTCTCACGGGGGGCTGAAGCTTTCTTT. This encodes CASRLSRGAEAFF.

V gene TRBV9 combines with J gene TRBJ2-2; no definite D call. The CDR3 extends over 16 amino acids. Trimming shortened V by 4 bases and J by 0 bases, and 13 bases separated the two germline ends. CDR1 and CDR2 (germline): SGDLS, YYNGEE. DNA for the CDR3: TGTGCCAGCAGCATGAACTACCGATCGAACACCGGGGAGCTGTTTTTT. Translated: CASSMNYRSNTGELFF.

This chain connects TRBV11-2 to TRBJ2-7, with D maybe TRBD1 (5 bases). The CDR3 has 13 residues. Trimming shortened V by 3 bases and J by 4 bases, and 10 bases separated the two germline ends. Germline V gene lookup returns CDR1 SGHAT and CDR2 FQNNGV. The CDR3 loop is CASSLAGYYEQYF. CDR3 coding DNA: TGTGCCAGCAGCTTGGCAGGGTATTACGAGCAGTACTTC.

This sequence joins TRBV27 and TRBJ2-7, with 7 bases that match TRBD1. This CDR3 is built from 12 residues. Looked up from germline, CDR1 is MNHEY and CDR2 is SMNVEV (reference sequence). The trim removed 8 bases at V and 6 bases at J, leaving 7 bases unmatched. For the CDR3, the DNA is TGTGCCAGCGGCCGAAGACAGGGCGAGCAGTACTTC. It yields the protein CASGRRQGEQYF.

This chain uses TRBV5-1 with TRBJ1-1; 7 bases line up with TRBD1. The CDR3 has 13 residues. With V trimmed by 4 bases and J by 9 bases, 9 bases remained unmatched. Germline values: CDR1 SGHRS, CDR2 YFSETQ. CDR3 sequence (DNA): TGCGCCAGCAGCCCCCGGGACAGCCAGCAAGCTTTCTTT. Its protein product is CASSPRDSQQAFF. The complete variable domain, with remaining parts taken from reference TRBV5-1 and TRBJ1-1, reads KAGVTQTPRYLIKTRGQQVTLSCSPISGHRSVSWYQQTPGQGLQFLFEYFSETQRNKGNFPGRFSGRQFSNSRSEMNVSTLELGDSALYLCASSPRDSQQAFFGQGTRLTVV.

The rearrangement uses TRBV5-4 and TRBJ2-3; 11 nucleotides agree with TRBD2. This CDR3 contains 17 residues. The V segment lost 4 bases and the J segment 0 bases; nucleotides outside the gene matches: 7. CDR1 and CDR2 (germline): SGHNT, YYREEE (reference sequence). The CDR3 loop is CASSRRLAGSSTDTQYF. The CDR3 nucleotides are TGTGCCAGCAGCAGACGACTAGCGGGGTCTAGCACAGATACGCAGTATTTT.

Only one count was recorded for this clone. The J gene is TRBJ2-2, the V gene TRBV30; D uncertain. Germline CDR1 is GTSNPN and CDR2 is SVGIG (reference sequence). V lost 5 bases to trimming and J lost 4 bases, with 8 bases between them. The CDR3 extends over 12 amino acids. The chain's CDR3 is CAWGQSTGELFF. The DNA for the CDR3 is TGTGCCTGGGGTCAGTCCACCGGGGAGCTGTTTTTT.

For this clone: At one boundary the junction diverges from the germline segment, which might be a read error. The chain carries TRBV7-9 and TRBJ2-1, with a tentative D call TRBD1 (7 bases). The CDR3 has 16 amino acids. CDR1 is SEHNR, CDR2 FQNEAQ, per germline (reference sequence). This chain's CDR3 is CSSSLAAGTVVDEQFF. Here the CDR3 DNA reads TGTTCCAGCAGCTTAGCGGCGGGGACAGTAGTTGATGAGCAGTTCTTC.

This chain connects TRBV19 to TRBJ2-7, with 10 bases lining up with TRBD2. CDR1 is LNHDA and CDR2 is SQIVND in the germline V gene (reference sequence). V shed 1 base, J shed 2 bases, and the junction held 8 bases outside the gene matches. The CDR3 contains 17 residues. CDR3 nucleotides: TGTGCCAGTAGTATAGGAAGCGGGAGGGATTCCACCTACGAGCAGTACTTC. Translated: CASSIGSGRDSTYEQYF.

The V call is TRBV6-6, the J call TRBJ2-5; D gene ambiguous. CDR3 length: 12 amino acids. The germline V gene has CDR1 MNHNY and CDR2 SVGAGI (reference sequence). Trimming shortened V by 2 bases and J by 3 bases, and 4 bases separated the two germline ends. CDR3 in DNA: TGTGCCAGCAGTTACACGGAAGAGACCCAGTACTTC. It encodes CASSYTEETQYF.

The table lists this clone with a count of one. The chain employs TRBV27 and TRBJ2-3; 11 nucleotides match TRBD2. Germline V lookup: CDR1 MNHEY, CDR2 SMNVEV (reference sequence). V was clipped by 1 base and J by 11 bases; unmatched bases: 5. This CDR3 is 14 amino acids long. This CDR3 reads CASSLFSGRGGQYF. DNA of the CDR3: TGTGCCAGCAGTTTATTTAGCGGGAGGGGGGGGCAGTATTTT.

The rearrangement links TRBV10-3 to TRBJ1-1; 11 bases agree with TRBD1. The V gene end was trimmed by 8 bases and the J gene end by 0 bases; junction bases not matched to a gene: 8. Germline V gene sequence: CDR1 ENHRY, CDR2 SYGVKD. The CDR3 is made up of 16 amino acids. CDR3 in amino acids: CAIGEDRGPVNTEAFF. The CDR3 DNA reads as TGTGCCATCGGGGAGGACAGGGGGCCTGTGAACACTGAAGCTTTCTTT.

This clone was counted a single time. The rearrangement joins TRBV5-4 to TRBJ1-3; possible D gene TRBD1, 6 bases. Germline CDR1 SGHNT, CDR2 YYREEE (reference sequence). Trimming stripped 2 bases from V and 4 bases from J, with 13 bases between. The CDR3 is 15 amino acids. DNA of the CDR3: TGTGCCAGCAGCTTTATGGGGGCTGGGGGAAACACCATATATTTT. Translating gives CASSFMGAGGNTIYF.

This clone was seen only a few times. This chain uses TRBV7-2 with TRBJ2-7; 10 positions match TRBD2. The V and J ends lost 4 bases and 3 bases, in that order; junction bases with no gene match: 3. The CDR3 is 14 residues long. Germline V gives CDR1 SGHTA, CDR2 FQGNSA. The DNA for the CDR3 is TGTGCCAGCAGCTATAGGACTAGCGGCTACGAGCAGTACTTC. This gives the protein CASSYRTSGYEQYF.

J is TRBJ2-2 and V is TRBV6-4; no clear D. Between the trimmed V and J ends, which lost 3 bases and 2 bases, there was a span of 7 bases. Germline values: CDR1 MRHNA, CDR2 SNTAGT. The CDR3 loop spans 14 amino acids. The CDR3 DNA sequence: TGTGCCAGCAGTGAACACCCCAACACCGGGGAGCTGTTTTTT. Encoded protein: CASSEHPNTGELFF.

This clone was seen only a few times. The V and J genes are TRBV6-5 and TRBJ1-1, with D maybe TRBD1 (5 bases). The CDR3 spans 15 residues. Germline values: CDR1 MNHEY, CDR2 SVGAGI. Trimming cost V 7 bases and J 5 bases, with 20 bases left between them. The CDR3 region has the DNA TGTGCCAGCACTCCTCGGGGGGGGAGTGGAACTGAAGCTTTCTTT. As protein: CASTPRGGSGTEAFF.

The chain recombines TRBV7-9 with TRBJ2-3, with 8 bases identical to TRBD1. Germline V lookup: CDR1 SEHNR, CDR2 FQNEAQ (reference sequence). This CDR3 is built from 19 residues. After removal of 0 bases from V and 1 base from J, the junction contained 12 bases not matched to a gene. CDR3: CASSLATSSRRGRTDTQYF. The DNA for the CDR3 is TGTGCCAGCAGCTTAGCAACTAGCTCACGCAGGGGGCGCACAGATACGCAGTATTTT.